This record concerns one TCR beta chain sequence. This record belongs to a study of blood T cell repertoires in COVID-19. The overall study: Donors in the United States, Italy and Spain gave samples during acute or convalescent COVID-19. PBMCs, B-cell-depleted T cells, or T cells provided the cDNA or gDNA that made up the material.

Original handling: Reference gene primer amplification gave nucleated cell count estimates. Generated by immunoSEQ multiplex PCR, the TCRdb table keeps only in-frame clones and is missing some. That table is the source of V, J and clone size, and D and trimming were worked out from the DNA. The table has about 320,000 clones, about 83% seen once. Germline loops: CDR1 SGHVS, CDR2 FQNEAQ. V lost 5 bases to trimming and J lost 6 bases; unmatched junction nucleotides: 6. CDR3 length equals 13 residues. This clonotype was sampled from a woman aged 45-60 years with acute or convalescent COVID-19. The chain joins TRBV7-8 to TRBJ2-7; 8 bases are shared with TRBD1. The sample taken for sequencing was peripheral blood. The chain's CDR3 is CASSPDRGREQYF. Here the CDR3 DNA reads TGTGCCAGCAGCCCAGACAGGGGACGCGAGCAGTACTTC.